This TCR beta chain originates from a study of shared clonotypes between healthy human individuals. Whole-study context: Per donor, CD8 memory used one plate, CD8 naive used two, CD4 memory used three and CD4 naive used three. Study-wide findings and caveats: Among donors, sharing of clonotypes was expected to be affected by sequencing depth. With few donors, the genetic and exposure-history diversity represented was limited.

This clone was counted between two and nine times. Its antigen is unknown. The CDR3 loop spans 16 amino acids. CDR1 and CDR2 (germline): MNHNS, SASEGT. Trimming cost V 1 base and J 2 bases; bases outside gene matches: 7. TCRdb's table, derived via immunoSEQ multiplex PCR, lists solely in-frame clones and lacks some. This table holds about 1 million clones, around 75% found once. This sequence originates from a man aged 18 to 29 in good health. The source material was memory CD4+ T cells sorted from blood. Described subset: CD45RA-negative fraction. V usage is TRBV6-1 and J usage is TRBJ2-5; 7 nucleotides line up with TRBD2. This CDR3 reads CASSEVSGGGQETQYF. In DNA, the CDR3 is TGTGCCAGCAGTGAAGTCTCGGGGGGAGGTCAAGAGACCCAGTACTTC.